These 9 T cell receptor beta chains were sequenced from one sample in a study of cytotoxic CD8 clonotypes in ibrutinib-treated CLL. Generated by immunoSEQ multiplex PCR, the TCRdb table keeps only in-frame clones and is missing some. The sample lists almost 250,000 clones, 70% seen once, with approximately 15% in the top ten. The input for sequencing was PBMCs, taken after 24 months of ibrutinib treatment. Receptor source: a human donor with chronic lymphocytic leukemia.

This clone was detected a few times. The V and J genes are TRBV6-1 and TRBJ1-1, with a weak D call TRBD1 (6 bases). Germline V gene data show CDR1 as MNHNS and CDR2 as SASEGT. Deletions cut 5 bases from V and 1 base from J, with 14 bases between. The CDR3 extends over 15 amino acids. The CDR3 protein is CASSRLGQPNTEAFF. The CDR3 coding sequence is TGTGCCAGCAGTAGACTTGGACAGCCGAACACTGAAGCTTTCTTT.

This clone was found a few times. The genes are TRBV27 and TRBJ1-5; D is unclear. This CDR3 has 14 residues. Between the trimmed V and J ends, which lost 3 bases and 2 bases, there was a span of 8 bases. Germline CDR1 and CDR2: MNHEY and SMNVEV (reference sequence). In DNA form, the CDR3 reads TGTGCCAGCAGTTTCCACAGCGGCAATCAGCCCCAGCATTTT. Its protein is CASSFHSGNQPQHF.

The V call is TRBV28, the J call TRBJ1-2; possible D gene TRBD1, 6 bases. The CDR3 runs 15 residues. CDR1 and CDR2 from the germline V gene are MDHEN and SYDVKM. The ends were cut back, 6 bases at V and 4 bases at J, with 18 bases in the middle. The CDR3 loop is CASSPWQGRPYGYTF. The CDR3 DNA reads as TGTGCCAGCAGCCCCTGGCAGGGGCGCCCCTATGGCTACACCTTC.

Turning to this clone: Other DNA sequences of this sample code for an identical CDR3. V usage is TRBV6-5 and J usage is TRBJ1-1; no reliable D call. CDR3 length: 11 amino acids. CDR1 MNHEY and CDR2 SVGAGI come from the germline V gene. V lost 4 bases to trimming and J lost 2 bases, with 2 bases between them. CDR3 in amino acids: CASSSNTEAFF. CDR3 coding DNA: TGTGCCAGCAGTTCCAACACTGAAGCTTTCTTT.

The gene calls are TRBV9 and TRBJ2-1; D is ambiguous. Germline lookup yields CDR1 SGDLS and CDR2 YYNGEE. V lost 0 bases, J lost 4 bases, and 11 bases lay in between. The CDR3 loop spans 15 amino acids. CDR3 bases: TGTGCCAGCAGCGTAGGCGCTCTGTCTTACAATGAGCAGTTCTTC. Protein product: CASSVGALSYNEQFF.

The chain is built from TRBV5-1 and TRBJ2-7; D is uncertain. CDR1 is SGHRS and CDR2 is YFSETQ in the germline V gene. V lost 0 bases and J lost 0, with 13 bases in between. The CDR3 has 16 amino acids. For the CDR3, the DNA is TGCGCCAGCAGCTTGGCTTCCACGGTGAGCTCCTACGAGCAGTACTTC. Protein product: CASSLASTVSSYEQYF.

Comments on this clone: Compared with germline, one end of the junction differs, possibly owing to a read error. The V call is TRBV7-7, the J call TRBJ2-3; D is unresolved. The CDR3 consists of 15 residues. Per the germline V gene, CDR1 is SSHAT and CDR2 is FNYEAQ (reference sequence). In nucleotides, the CDR3 is TGTGCTAGCAGCTTAACGCCAGGTGCCCCAGATACGCAGTATTTT. This encodes CASSLTPGAPDTQYF.

This clone appeared a few times. The chain recombines TRBV2 with TRBJ2-7, with TRBD1 as a possible D gene (5 bases). V was cut by 6 bases and J by 4 bases, with 16 bases left in between. Germline V lookup: CDR1 SNHLY, CDR2 FYNNEI. The CDR3 extends over 14 amino acids. The CDR3: CASSLTGPTYEQYF. CDR3 bases: TGTGCCAGCAGCCTTACAGGACCCACGTACGAGCAGTACTTC.

The rearrangement links TRBV11-1 to TRBJ2-6, with 11 bases aligning to TRBD1. There are 19 residues in the CDR3. CDR1 and CDR2 from the germline V gene are SGHAT and FQDESV (reference sequence). The V and J ends lost 3 bases and 3 bases, in that order; junction bases with no gene match: 10. The CDR3 DNA is TGTGCCAGCAGCTTTTCCCTGGGGACAGGGGGTTTTGGGGCCAACGTCCTGACTTTC. Protein: CASSFSLGTGGFGANVLTF. The full variable domain, in which reference TRBV11-1 and TRBJ2-6 provide the parts outside the CDR3, is EAEVAQSPRYKITEKSQAVAFWCDPISGHATLYWYRQILGQGPELLVQFQDESVVDDSQLPKDRFSAERLKGVDSTLKIQPAELGDSAMYLCASSFSLGTGGFGANVLTFGAGSRLTVL.